This T cell receptor beta chain was recovered during a study of glioma-infiltrating T cells after dendritic cell vaccination. Overall study: Autologous tumor lysate was loaded overnight onto monocyte-derived dendritic cells grown 6 to 7 days with IL-4 and GM-CSF.

About this clone: The target antigen is unknown.

J lost 4 bases, V lost 1 base, and 1 base had no gene match. Germline V gene lookup returns CDR1 SGHVS and CDR2 FNYEAQ. The CDR3 contains 16 residues. Study-wide results and caveats: Higher TCR clonality did not directly relate to longer survival.

The data were produced by immunoSEQ multiplex PCR, yet TCRdb's version contains in-frame clones alone and is incomplete. The sample yields roughly 85,000 clones, 85% seen once. As for time point: after dendritic cell vaccination, including at tumor progression/relapse. Selection required adequate fresh-frozen tumor tissue plus more than two years' survival data. V and J are TRBV7-6 and TRBJ2-1; 13 nucleotides agree with TRBD2. This receptor was obtained from a human donor with glioblastoma. Source: blood, taken after dendritic cell vaccination. The CDR3 bases are TGTGCCAGCAGCTTAGGACTAGCGGGGGGTTACAATGAGCAGTTCTTC. It encodes CASSLGLAGGYNEQFF. Full variable domain (missing parts from reference TRBV7-6 and TRBJ2-1): GAGVSQSPRYKVTKRGQDVALRCDPISGHVSLYWYRQALGQGPEFLTYFNYEAQQDKSGLPNDRFSAERPEGSISTLTIQRTEQRDSAMYRCASSLGLAGGYNEQFFGPGTRLTVL.